These 29 T cell receptor beta chains share one sample of origin, sequenced in a study of shared clonotypes between healthy human individuals. CD8 cells regarded as naive lacked CD45RO, were positively chosen for CCR7, and omitted terminally differentiated effector memory CD45RA+ cells. TCRdb keeps only in-frame clones here, not all; method: immunoSEQ multiplex PCR. The data contain 1.5 million to 2.5 million clones, approximately 95% of them seen just once; the ten biggest clones take up 1.2%. Source material: naive CD8+ T cells sorted from blood. These receptors originate from a man between 18 and 35 years old in good health.

The J gene is TRBJ2-7, the V gene TRBV7-6; D may correspond to TRBD1 or TRBD2 (5 bases each). Trimming shortened V by 4 bases and J by 0 bases, and 13 bases separated the two germline ends. The CDR3 runs 15 residues. The germline V gene encodes CDR1 SGHVS and CDR2 FNYEAQ. CDR3 amino acids: CASSSGPTGSYEQYF. The DNA of the CDR3 is TGTGCCAGCAGCTCGGGACCTACTGGCTCCTACGAGCAGTACTTC.

V and J are TRBV11-2 and TRBJ2-7; D is undetermined. The V gene lost 4 bases and the J gene lost 3 bases, with 25 bases spanning the gap. CDR3 length: 18 residues. CDR1 is SGHAT, CDR2 FQNNGV, per germline. CDR3 residues: CASSSGTQNPQKIYEQYF. For the CDR3, the DNA is TGTGCCAGCAGCTCCGGCACACAAAATCCTCAAAAAATCTACGAGCAGTACTTC.

This chain uses TRBV27 with TRBJ2-3, with no clear D. Germline CDR1 is MNHEY and CDR2 is SMNVEV (reference sequence). The V gene lost 5 bases and the J gene lost 2 bases, with 5 bases spanning the gap. This CDR3 contains 12 residues. CDR3 loop: CASSTFTDTQYF. In DNA form, the CDR3 reads TGTGCCAGCAGTACTTTCACAGATACGCAGTATTTT.

This rearrangement joins TRBV4-1 to TRBJ2-2; 11 nucleotides agree with TRBD2. The ends lost 1 base at V and 6 bases at J; junction bases unmatched: 7. The CDR3 consists of 17 residues. Germline V gene lookup returns CDR1 MGHRA and CDR2 YSYEKL. This chain's CDR3 is CASSQGVAGGYAGELFF. CDR3 bases: TGCGCCAGCAGCCAAGGAGTAGCGGGGGGGTACGCCGGGGAGCTGTTTTTT.

V and J are TRBV27 and TRBJ2-7, with a possible D match to TRBD2 (5 bases). The V gene lost 3 bases and the J gene lost 7 bases, with 22 bases spanning the gap. The CDR3 has 16 residues. Germline-derived CDR1 and CDR2 are MNHEY and SMNVEV (reference sequence). In DNA, the CDR3 is TGTGCCAGCAGTTTCTTGTCTTATAGGGAGCCAAGGGAGCAGTACTTC. Residues: CASSFLSYREPREQYF.

The genes are TRBV7-9 and TRBJ2-3; 12 positions agree with TRBD2. V lost 5 bases and J lost 6; bases outside the gene matches: 12. Germline CDR1 is SEHNR and CDR2 is FQNEAQ (reference sequence). The CDR3 has 17 residues. The CDR3 spells CASSPEFLAGGHDTQYF. CDR3 bases: TGTGCCAGCAGCCCCGAATTTCTAGCGGGAGGGCACGATACGCAGTATTTT.

V gene TRBV7-9 combines with J gene TRBJ1-2; unclear D gene. Trimming took off 1 base at V and 8 bases at J, with 14 bases between the two ends. Germline V gives CDR1 SEHNR, CDR2 FQNEAQ (reference sequence). The CDR3 sequence is 14 residues long. The CDR3 DNA reads TGTGCCAGCAGCTTAGAGGGCCATAGCTGGGGCTACACCTTC. It encodes CASSLEGHSWGYTF.

This chain uses TRBV5-1 with TRBJ1-4; no definite D call. Germline V gene lookup returns CDR1 SGHRS and CDR2 YFSETQ. The germline V and J ends were trimmed by 5 bases and 6 bases, with 14 bases remaining between them. This CDR3 comprises 14 residues. The CDR3: CASSSTTIDEKLFF. For the CDR3, the DNA is TGCGCCAGCAGTTCCACTACTATCGATGAAAAACTGTTTTTT.

The chain combines TRBV28 with TRBJ1-2; D gene unclear. This CDR3 has 13 amino acids. CDR1 and CDR2 (germline): MDHEN, SYDVKM. V was trimmed by 2 bases and J by 4 bases, leaving 8 bases between them. CDR3 nucleotide sequence: TGTGCCAGCAGTTTAGAGGGTATCTATGGCTACACCTTC. Protein sequence: CASSLEGIYGYTF.

This clone is a singleton in its sample. V gene TRBV7-9 combines with J gene TRBJ1-1; a possible D gene is TRBD1 (5 bases). Germline CDR1 is SEHNR and CDR2 is FQNEAQ (reference sequence). The CDR3 contains 12 residues. Between the trimmed V and J ends, which lost 4 bases and 8 bases, there was a span of 11 bases. This CDR3 reads CASSSPGGEAFF. For the CDR3, the DNA is TGTGCCAGCAGCTCTCCGGGGGGGGAAGCTTTCTTT.

This rearrangement joins TRBV25-1 to TRBJ2-7, with D perhaps TRBD1 (5 bases). From germline, CDR1 is MGHDK and CDR2 SYGVNS. The CDR3 length is 11 residues. Between the trimmed V and J ends, which lost 5 bases and 5 bases, there was a span of 7 bases. CDR3 sequence reads: CASSPQDEQYF. In DNA form, the CDR3 reads TGTGCCAGCAGTCCACAGGACGAGCAGTACTTC.

The chain couples TRBV7-9 to TRBJ2-7; D ambiguous. The germline V gene encodes CDR1 SEHNR and CDR2 FQNEAQ (reference sequence). The CDR3 loop spans 14 amino acids. With 1 base removed from V and 2 bases from J, the gap between germline ends came to 9 bases. The CDR3 loop reads CASSLEAHPYEQYF. Written as DNA, the CDR3 is TGTGCCAGCAGCTTAGAGGCACATCCCTACGAGCAGTACTTC.

The CDR3 region is CASSLAYNEQFF. The CDR3 DNA is TGTGCCAGCAGCTTGGCCTACAATGAGCAGTTCTTC. V and J are TRBV5-5 and TRBJ2-1; D not certain. Looked up from germline, CDR1 is SGHKS and CDR2 is YYEKEE (reference sequence). The V and J ends lost 0 bases and 2 bases respectively, with 0 bases between them. The CDR3 runs 12 residues.

The V and J genes are TRBV10-3 and TRBJ2-7, with D perhaps being TRBD1 or TRBD2 (6 bases each). Trimming cost V 0 bases and J 3 bases, with 18 bases left between them. Germline assignment: CDR1 ENHRY and CDR2 SYGVKD. The CDR3 has 17 amino acids. CDR3 sequence reads: CAISESIRGLGRYEQYF. In DNA form, the CDR3 reads TGTGCCATCAGTGAGTCGATTCGGGGGCTAGGTCGCTACGAGCAGTACTTC.

Concerning this clone itself: Other DNA sequences in the same sample also yield this CDR3. This chain joins TRBV6-6 and TRBJ2-1, with D unresolved. Trimming left V 5 bases short and J 0 bases short, with 8 bases between. The germline gives CDR1 MNHNY, CDR2 SVGAGI (reference sequence). This CDR3 has 14 residues. The CDR3 DNA is TGTGCCAGCAGTCGAGATAGCTCCTACAATGAGCAGTTCTTC. This translates into CASSRDSSYNEQFF.

The genes are TRBV13 and TRBJ2-7; possibly TRBD1 or TRBD2 for D (5 bases each). Germline CDR1 is PRHDT and CDR2 is FYEKMQ (reference sequence). This CDR3 region has 15 residues. Trimming left V 2 bases short and J 1 base short, with 12 bases between. CDR3 protein: CASSLRGAESYEQYF. Here the CDR3 DNA reads TGTGCCAGCAGCTTAAGAGGGGCCGAATCCTACGAGCAGTACTTC. The full variable domain, rest sourced from reference TRBV13 and TRBJ2-7, is AAGVIQSPRHLIKEKRETATLKCYPIPRHDTVYWYQQGPGQDPQFLISFYEKMQSDKGSIPDRFSAQQFSDYHSELNMSSLELGDSALYFCASSLRGAESYEQYFGPGTRLTVT.

This clone was seen only once. Different DNA sequences within this sample yield the same CDR3. This chain links TRBV27 with TRBJ1-2; TRBD1 agrees at 7 bases. V was clipped by 8 bases and J by 3 bases; unmatched bases: 9. The CDR3 is made up of 14 amino acids. Germline V gives CDR1 MNHEY, CDR2 SMNVEV (reference sequence). The CDR3 DNA reads TGTGCCAGCTCCCCAGGGGGGACAGACTATGGCTACACCTTC. This translates into CASSPGGTDYGYTF.

About this clone: This same CDR3 is encoded by further DNA sequences in the sample. J is TRBJ2-7 and V is TRBV29-1, with D maybe TRBD1 (5 bases). V was trimmed by 4 bases and J by 4 bases, leaving 11 bases between them. The CDR3 runs 12 residues. Germline CDR1 reads SQVTM; CDR2 reads ANQGSEA. The chain's CDR3 is CSVGDSLYEQYF. CDR3 in DNA: TGCAGCGTTGGAGACAGTTTATACGAGCAGTACTTC.

Details on this clone: This sample also contains other DNA sequences that code for the same CDR3. This rearrangement joins TRBV13 to TRBJ2-7, with 12 bases aligning to TRBD2. Germline trimming cut 3 bases from V and 0 bases from J; bases unmatched to any gene: 0. CDR1 and CDR2 (germline): PRHDT, FYEKMQ (reference sequence). The length of the CDR3 is 15 residues. The CDR3 protein is CASSLTSGSSYEQYF. In DNA, the CDR3 is TGTGCCAGCAGCTTGACTAGCGGGAGCTCCTACGAGCAGTACTTC.

J is TRBJ2-1 and V is TRBV27; 12 bases fit TRBD1. J gave up 3 bases and V 6 bases, and 6 bases lay outside the gene matches. This CDR3 is built from 16 residues. Per the germline V gene, CDR1 is MNHEY and CDR2 is SMNVEV (reference sequence). The CDR3 DNA reads as TGTGCCAGCAGAACCGGGACAGGGGGCTTCTACAATGAGCAGTTCTTC. Its translation: CASRTGTGGFYNEQFF.

The V and J genes are TRBV19 and TRBJ1-3, with TRBD1 matching 8 bases. CDR1 LNHDA and CDR2 SQIVND come from the germline V gene (reference sequence). With 4 bases clipped from V and 4 bases from J, the junction kept 9 bases outside the gene matches. The length of the CDR3 is 16 residues. CDR3 sequence: CASSTSGTGAGNTIYF. DNA of the CDR3: TGTGCCAGTAGTACATCCGGGACAGGCGCCGGAAACACCATATATTTT.

V and J are TRBV6-5 and TRBJ2-1, with 8 positions matching TRBD2. The germline V gene has CDR1 MNHEY and CDR2 SVGAGI. The CDR3 contains 13 residues. V shed 5 bases and J 6 bases; nucleotides not matched to a gene: 3. CDR3 nucleotide sequence: TGTGCCAGCAGTGACGGACTAGCCAATGAGCAGTTCTTC. It specifies CASSDGLANEQFF.

CDR3 DNA sequence: TGCGCCAGCAGCTTCACTGGACTAGCGGGGGGTGAGACCCAGTACTTC. Amino acid sequence: CASSFTGLAGGETQYF. The chain uses TRBV5-1 and TRBJ2-5, with TRBD2 identical over 14 bases. CDR1 is SGHRS, CDR2 YFSETQ, per germline. V shed 2 bases, J shed 5 bases, and the junction held 5 bases outside the gene matches. This CDR3 is 16 amino acids long. The whole variable domain, filled in from reference TRBV5-1 and TRBJ2-5, reads KAGVTQTPRYLIKTRGQQVTLSCSPISGHRSVSWYQQTPGQGLQFLFEYFSETQRNKGNFPGRFSGRQFSNSRSEMNVSTLELGDSALYLCASSFTGLAGGETQYFGPGTRLLVL.

This chain links TRBV7-8 with TRBJ2-1, with 9 bases aligning to TRBD1. The germline V gene encodes CDR1 SGHVS and CDR2 FQNEAQ. The CDR3 contains 16 residues. V was pared by 1 base and J by 7 bases, with 8 bases of the junction left unmatched. The CDR3: CASSLDGTGLGNEQFF. The CDR3 nucleotides read TGTGCCAGCAGCTTAGATGGGACAGGGTTAGGGAATGAGCAGTTCTTC.

This chain links TRBV13 with TRBJ2-7; D might be TRBD1 or TRBD2, each matching 5 bases. This CDR3 region has 14 residues. V lost 5 bases to trimming and J lost 2 bases, with 13 bases between them. Germline CDR1 PRHDT, CDR2 FYEKMQ (reference sequence). The CDR3 is CASSRREYAYEQYF. In nucleotides, the CDR3 is TGTGCCAGCAGCCGCAGGGAGTACGCCTACGAGCAGTACTTC.

This chain joins TRBV27 and TRBJ1-5, with 12 bases lining up with TRBD1. Germline V CDR1 and CDR2: MNHEY, SMNVEV (reference sequence). The CDR3 is made up of 17 amino acids. The ends lost 5 bases at V and 6 bases at J; junction bases unmatched: 11. CDR3 in amino acids: CASSPAPGTGGGQPQHF. DNA of the CDR3: TGTGCCAGCAGTCCAGCCCCCGGGACAGGGGGCGGTCAGCCCCAGCATTTT.

The chain links TRBV6-1 to TRBJ1-5, with D uncertain. The germline V and J ends were trimmed by 2 bases and 7 bases, with 12 bases remaining between them. This CDR3 has 14 amino acids. From germline, CDR1 is MNHNS and CDR2 SASEGT. The CDR3 here is CASSEWAGGQPQHF. The CDR3 DNA sequence: TGTGCCAGCAGTGAATGGGCGGGTGGACAGCCCCAGCATTTT.

The V gene is TRBV4-1, the J gene TRBJ2-1; 7 nucleotides line up with TRBD2. CDR3 length equals 16 residues. CDR1 is MGHRA and CDR2 is YSYEKL in the germline V gene. J lost 1 base, V lost 3 bases, and 6 bases had no gene match. The CDR3 spells CASSQPPGGSYNEQFF. Written as DNA, the CDR3 is TGCGCCAGCAGCCAGCCGCCGGGAGGATCCTACAATGAGCAGTTCTTC.

The chain couples TRBV19 to TRBJ2-2; D is perhaps TRBD1 (6 bases). Germline CDR1 reads LNHDA; CDR2 reads SQIVND (reference sequence). The CDR3 has 18 amino acids. V was shortened by 5 bases and J by 3 bases, with 22 bases between the two germline ends. The CDR3 DNA follows: TGTGCCAGTAGTCCGTATGTTGGCGGACAGTTCGACACCGGGGAGCTGTTTTTT. Its protein is CASSPYVGGQFDTGELFF.